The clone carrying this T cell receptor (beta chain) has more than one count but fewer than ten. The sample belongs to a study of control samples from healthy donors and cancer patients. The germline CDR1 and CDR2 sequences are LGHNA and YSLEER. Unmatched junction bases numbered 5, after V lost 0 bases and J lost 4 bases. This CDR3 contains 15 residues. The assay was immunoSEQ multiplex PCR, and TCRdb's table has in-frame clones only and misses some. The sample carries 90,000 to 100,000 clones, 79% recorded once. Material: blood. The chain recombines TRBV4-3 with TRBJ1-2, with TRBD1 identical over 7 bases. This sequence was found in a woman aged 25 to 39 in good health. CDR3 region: CASSQDIGQVYGYTF. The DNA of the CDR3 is TGCGCCAGCAGCCAAGATATAGGACAGGTCTATGGCTACACCTTC.